One sample yielded the 19 T cell receptor beta chains listed below, sequenced in a study of early T cells in non-severe SARS-CoV-2 infection (dated by TCRdb to the early 2020s). The library was generated by 5' RACE. The instrument given in TCRdb is NextSeq 500. Through fastp at Q25 and MiXCR, TCRdb rebuilt clones from the public reads, retaining in-frame beta chains. Records with the same CDR3 protein are collapsed into one entry carrying the most frequent genes and DNA. The sample profile shows some 56,000 distinct CDR3 sequences; about 10% of them were found once. 6.5% of the sample belongs to the ten largest clones. Sequencing input: whole blood. Receptor source: an adult who was a healthcare worker with PCR-confirmed SARS-CoV-2 infection or an uninfected control (not recorded which).

This clonotype appeared many times. The genes are TRBV5-6 and TRBJ1-3; 8 positions agree with TRBD1. V dropped 0 bases and J dropped 1; count of bases not matched to a gene: 6. Germline V CDR1 and CDR2: SGHDT, YYEEEE. This CDR3 is 17 amino acids long. The CDR3 region has the DNA TGTGCCAGCAGCTTGGAGATCGGGACAGGTTCTGGAAACACCATATATTTT. It specifies CASSLEIGTGSGNTIYF.

This clonotype has at least ten counts. The gene calls are TRBV24-1 and TRBJ1-2; unclear D gene. Germline lookup yields CDR1 KGHDR and CDR2 SFDVKD. Trimming took 3 bases from V and 2 from J, leaving 3 bases between them. CDR3 size: 12 residues. The CDR3 spells CATSDPNYGYTF. The CDR3 DNA follows: TGTGCCACCAGTGATCCGAACTATGGCTACACCTTC.

This clonotype was seen repeatedly, ten times or more. The rearrangement joins TRBV11-2 to TRBJ2-1; 12 bases line up with TRBD2. This CDR3 region has 17 residues. Losses at the gene ends were 4 bases for V and 2 bases for J; bases not matched to a gene: 6. Germline V gene sequence: CDR1 SGHAT, CDR2 FQNNGV. CDR3 residues: CASSSGLAGETYNEQFF. In DNA form, the CDR3 reads TGTGCCAGCAGCTCGGGACTAGCGGGTGAGACCTACAATGAGCAGTTCTTC.

This chain links TRBV23-1 with TRBJ1-1; TRBD1 matches at 9 bases. TRBV23-1 is treated as an ORF (open reading frame) with a function not yet certain. The CDR3 is 17 amino acids. The trim removed 1 base at V and 8 bases at J, leaving 14 bases unmatched. The CDR3 protein is CASSQCPWDRAPPEAFF. CDR3 DNA: TGCGCCAGCAGTCAATGTCCGTGGGACAGGGCGCCGCCAGAAGCTTTCTTT.

This clonotype is termed medium-sized (0.01 to 0.1%). The V call is TRBV15, the J call TRBJ2-3; a weak D match, TRBD2 (6 bases). The germline V gene encodes CDR1 LNHNV and CDR2 YYDKDF (reference sequence). This CDR3 contains 17 residues. V lost 0 bases, J lost 3 bases, and 16 bases lay in between. Here the CDR3 DNA reads TGTGCCACCAGCAGAGATAGCGGAGGGGTAGAAACAGATACGCAGTATTTT. Residues: CATSRDSGGVETDTQYF.

This clonotype was seen ten or more times. The chain uses TRBV19 and TRBJ2-1, with D tentatively TRBD2 (7 bases). V lost 10 bases, J lost 0 bases, and 13 bases lay in between. The germline V gene has CDR1 LNHDA and CDR2 SQIVND (reference sequence). The CDR3 is made up of 14 amino acids. The CDR3 DNA reads TGTGCCATCGGCGGGGGCAGCTCCTACAATGAGCAGTTCTTC. It codes for CAIGGGSSYNEQFF.

This clonotype has a count of ten or more. V and J are TRBV7-2 and TRBJ2-1; no reliable D call. V dropped 5 bases and J dropped 2 bases, with 4 bases sitting between them. From germline, CDR1 is SGHTA and CDR2 FQGNSA. The CDR3 is 12 amino acids. The CDR3 DNA reads as TGTGCCAGCAGCCCGACCTACAATGAGCAGTTCTTC. Translating it yields CASSPTYNEQFF.

The rearrangement joins TRBV25-1 to TRBJ1-1; D might be TRBD1 (6 bases). The CDR3 extends over 13 amino acids. The germline V gene has CDR1 MGHDK and CDR2 SYGVNS. V lost 7 bases, J lost 3 bases, and 12 bases lay in between. This chain's CDR3 is CASISQGYTEAFF. The CDR3 DNA sequence: TGTGCCAGCATTTCCCAGGGGTACACTGAAGCTTTCTTT.

V gene TRBV11-2 combines with J gene TRBJ2-7; TRBD2 agrees at 10 bases. The V segment lost 1 base and the J segment 5 bases; nucleotides outside the gene matches: 2. CDR1 and CDR2 from the germline V gene are SGHAT and FQNNGV. CDR3 size: 14 residues. The CDR3 coding sequence is TGTGCCAGCAGCTTAGCAGCGGGAGGGGACGAGCAGTACTTC. Protein product: CASSLAAGGDEQYF.

The V and J genes are TRBV7-9 and TRBJ2-2, with TRBD2 identical over 11 bases. The length of the CDR3 is 17 residues. J lost 5 bases, V lost 6 bases, and 11 bases had no gene match. CDR1 SEHNR and CDR2 FQNEAQ come from the germline V gene (reference sequence). Written as DNA, the CDR3 is TGTGCCAGCAGTCCTACTAGCACTAGCGGGAGAACCGGGGAGCTGTTTTTT. Translated: CASSPTSTSGRTGELFF.

This clonotype has ten or more counts. This chain joins TRBV20-1 and TRBJ2-7, with D possibly matching TRBD1 (5 bases). With 5 bases removed from V and 1 base from J, the gap between germline ends came to 9 bases. The CDR3 covers 12 residues. Germline CDR1 is DFQATT and CDR2 is SNEGSKA (reference sequence). The CDR3: CSALDRSYEQYF. The CDR3 coding sequence is TGCAGTGCTCTTGACAGATCCTACGAGCAGTACTTC.

A few counts support this clonotype. CDR3 region: CASSLDAGGGLAFNEQFF. Here the CDR3 DNA reads TGTGCCAGCAGCTTAGATGCGGGCGGGGGACTAGCGTTCAATGAGCAGTTCTTC. This chain connects TRBV7-2 to TRBJ2-1, with 10 bases identical to TRBD2. CDR1 is SGHTA, CDR2 FQGNSA, per germline. The V and J ends lost 1 base and 6 bases, in that order; junction bases with no gene match: 12. The CDR3 length is 18 residues.

This clonotype was counted many times. The V gene is TRBV4-3, the J gene TRBJ2-7, with a tentative D call TRBD2 (6 bases). Trimming took off 2 bases at V and 4 bases at J, with 21 bases between the two ends. Germline CDR1 LGHNA, CDR2 YSLEER. CDR3 length equals 17 residues. The CDR3, as DNA: TGCGCCAGCAGCCAAAGCCCCCTGGGTGGGGGGTTATACGAGCAGTACTTC. It codes for CASSQSPLGGGLYEQYF.

In its sample, this clonotype was seen a few times. V is TRBV9 and J is TRBJ1-2, with a possible D match to TRBD1 (5 bases). The V gene's germline CDR1 is SGDLS and CDR2 YYNGEE. This CDR3 is built from 13 residues. Between the trimmed V and J ends, which lost 5 bases and 7 bases, there was a span of 15 bases. The CDR3 here is CASSLLGTSGYTF. The CDR3 DNA reads as TGTGCCAGCAGTCTCCTGGGGACTTCTGGCTACACCTTC.

The table lists this clonotype with a few counts. This chain connects TRBV4-1 to TRBJ2-1; 7 bases fit TRBD2. The germline gives CDR1 MGHRA, CDR2 YSYEKL. V was pared by 3 bases and J by 3 bases, with 8 bases of the junction left unmatched. This CDR3 comprises 16 residues. The CDR3 DNA sequence: TGCGCCAGCAGCCATGTGACTAGCCGGAACTACAATGAGCAGTTCTTC. Translating it yields CASSHVTSRNYNEQFF.

V and J are TRBV3-1 and TRBJ2-1; 10 bases fit TRBD2. Germline CDR1 LGHDT, CDR2 YNNKEL (reference sequence). This CDR3 region has 18 residues. V gave up 4 bases and J gave up 6 bases; unmatched junction bases: 15. CDR3 region: CASSRRLAGQAVVNEQFF. The CDR3 bases are TGTGCCAGCAGCCGTCGACTAGCGGGTCAGGCCGTGGTCAATGAGCAGTTCTTC.

This clonotype turned up a few times. The V gene is TRBV7-8, the J gene TRBJ2-3; D is ambiguous. V was shortened by 0 bases and J by 4 bases, with 17 bases between the two germline ends. CDR1 is SGHVS and CDR2 is FQNEAQ in the germline V gene. The CDR3 is 17 amino acids. The CDR3 DNA sequence: TGTGCCAGCAGCTTAGCTTTTGTGAGACCTGGCGCAGATACGCAGTATTTT. Protein sequence: CASSLAFVRPGADTQYF.

V is TRBV9 and J is TRBJ2-7; perhaps TRBD2 as D (6 bases). Germline V gene sequence: CDR1 SGDLS, CDR2 YYNGEE. V gave up 0 bases and J gave up 6 bases, with 13 bases separating them. The CDR3 is 14 residues long. The CDR3 loop reads CASSVGPEGGEQYF. In DNA, the CDR3 is TGTGCCAGCAGCGTAGGTCCGGAGGGCGGCGAGCAGTACTTC.

The V gene is TRBV29-1, the J gene TRBJ2-5, with TRBD2 matching 10 bases. J lost 5 bases, V lost 3 bases, and 6 bases had no gene match. Germline lookup yields CDR1 SQVTM and CDR2 ANQGSEA. This CDR3 comprises 14 residues. DNA for the CDR3: TGCAGCGTTGAGAGTAGCGGGAGGAGGGAGACCCAGTACTTC. As protein: CSVESSGRRETQYF.